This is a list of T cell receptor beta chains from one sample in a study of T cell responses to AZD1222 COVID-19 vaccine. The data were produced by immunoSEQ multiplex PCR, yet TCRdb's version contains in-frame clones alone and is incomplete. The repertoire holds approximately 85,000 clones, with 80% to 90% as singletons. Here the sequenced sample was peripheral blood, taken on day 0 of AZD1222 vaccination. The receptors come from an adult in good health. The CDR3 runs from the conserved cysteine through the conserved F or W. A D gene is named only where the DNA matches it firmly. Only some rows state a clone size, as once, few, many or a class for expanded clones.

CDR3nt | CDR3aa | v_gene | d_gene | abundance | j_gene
TGTGCCAGCAGGGACCCAGGCATAGGGCTCCATGGCTACACCTTC | CASRDPGIGLHGYTF | TRBV6-5 | - | - | TRBJ1-2
TGTGCCACCAGCAGGGATACGGCTAATGAAAAACTGTTTTTT | CATSRDTANEKLFF | TRBV15 | - | - | TRBJ1-4
TGTGCCAGCAGCTTGACCGGGACAGTCAATCAGCCCCAGCATTTT | CASSLTGTVNQPQHF | TRBV5-6 | TRBD1 | - | TRBJ1-5
TGTGCCAGCTCTACCGGCCCCCGAGGGAGAGAGACCCAGTACTTC | CASSTGPRGRETQYF | TRBV18 | - | - | TRBJ2-5
TGTGCCAGCAGCCATCGAGTAGGTGAGCAGTTCTTC | CASSHRVGEQFF | TRBV3-1/TRBV3-2 | - | once | TRBJ2-1
TGTGCCATCACTGAGGGGGGACAGGGGTACGAGCAGTACTTC | CAITEGGQGYEQYF | TRBV10-3 | TRBD1 | - | TRBJ2-7
TGTGCCAGCAGCTTAGCGGCGGGGTACCAGTACGAGCAGTACTTC | CASSLAAGYQYEQYF | TRBV7-2 | - | - | TRBJ2-7
TGTGCCAGCAGTTACCTGGGACAGCAACGATCCTACGAGCAGTACTTC | CASSYLGQQRSYEQYF | TRBV6-8 | TRBD1 | - | TRBJ2-7
TGTGCCAGTAGTATAGATCGGGGCGGGAGGGCTGCAGATACGCAGTATTTT | CASSIDRGGRAADTQYF | TRBV19 | TRBD2 | - | TRBJ2-3
TGTGCCACCAGTGAGCTCGGGACCCAGGGCAGCTATGAGCAGTTCTTC | CATSELGTQGSYEQFF | TRBV24-1 | - | - | TRBJ2-1
TGTGCCAGCAGACGAGACGGGGTTGGCACTGAAGCTTTCTTT | CASRRDGVGTEAFF | TRBV7-2 | - | - | TRBJ1-1
TGTGCCAGCAGTGATCCACCCCGGGCAGGGAAGAAGCGATCACCCCTCCACTTT | CASSDPPRAGKKRSPLHF | TRBV6-1 | - | - | TRBJ1-6
TGTGCCAGCAGTGAAGACACCGAGGGTAACTATGGCTACACCTTC | CASSEDTEGNYGYTF | TRBV6-4 | - | - | TRBJ1-2
TGTGCCAGCAGTGGGGGGACATCCTCCTTACATCAGCCCCAGCATTTT | CASSGGTSSLHQPQHF | TRBV6-1 | - | - | TRBJ1-5
TGTGCCACCGGGACCTACAATGAGCAGTTCTTC | CATGTYNEQFF | TRBV24-1 | - | - | TRBJ2-1
TGTGCCAGTAGGGGGGGGGCCACAGATACGCAGTATTTT | CASRGGATDTQYF | TRBV19 | - | - | TRBJ2-3
TGCGCCAGCAGCCAGGGGGACCAAAGAAATGAGCAGTTCTTC | CASSQGDQRNEQFF | TRBV4-1 | - | - | TRBJ2-1
TGCAGCGTTGCCGGGACAGGGGGCGGGAGCAATCAGCCCCAGCATTTT | CSVAGTGGGSNQPQHF | TRBV29-1 | TRBD1 | - | TRBJ1-5
TGCGCCAGCAGCCCCGTGCTAGGGGGCGAGGAGACCCAGTACTTC | CASSPVLGGEETQYF | TRBV5-1 | TRBD1 | - | TRBJ2-5
TGTGCCAGCAGTCCCAGGGTATCCTATAATTCACCCCTCCACTTT | CASSPRVSYNSPLHF | TRBV6-5 | - | few | TRBJ1-6
TGTGCCAGCTCCCGACAGACAAACACCGGGGAGCTGTTTTTT | CASSRQTNTGELFF | TRBV18 | - | - | TRBJ2-2
TGTGCCAGCTCGGTGGGCCGGCCCACAGATACGCAGTATTTT | CASSVGRPTDTQYF | TRBV18 | - | - | TRBJ2-3
TGTGCCAGCAGACCCCGACTAGCGGGGAGCGAGCAGTACTTC | CASRPRLAGSEQYF | TRBV27 | TRBD2 | few | TRBJ2-7
TGCGCCAGCAGCTTGGCAGGGGACAGGCCCAGTTATGGCTACACCTTC | CASSLAGDRPSYGYTF | TRBV5-1 | TRBD1 | - | TRBJ1-2
TGTGCCAGCAGCTTACGGGACGGTGATCAGCCCCAGCATTTT | CASSLRDGDQPQHF | TRBV7-2 | - | - | TRBJ1-5
TGTGCCAGCAGTCCCCGAGGACTAGCGGGGGGTTACACCGGGGAGCTGTTTTTT | CASSPRGLAGGYTGELFF | TRBV6-6 | TRBD2 | - | TRBJ2-2
TGTGCCAGCAGCCGCCTCCAGGGGGGCCCAGATACGCAGTATTTT | CASSRLQGGPDTQYF | TRBV14 | - | once | TRBJ2-3
TGTGCCAGCAGTTTAGACAGGGTTATATCCTACGAGCAGTACTTC | CASSLDRVISYEQYF | TRBV2 | TRBD1 | - | TRBJ2-7
TGTGCCACCAGCCAGACAGCTTCATATGGCTACACCTTC | CATSQTASYGYTF | TRBV15 | - | - | TRBJ1-2
TGTGCCAGCGGGACAGGGGCGCAAGTCAGCAATCAGCCCCAGCATTTT | CASGTGAQVSNQPQHF | TRBV28 | TRBD1 | - | TRBJ1-5
TGCAGTGCTAGTACTAGATTGATGGACGAGCAGTACTTC | CSASTRLMDEQYF | TRBV20-1 | - | - | TRBJ2-7
TGTGCCAGCAGTTTATCCCAGGTCGCTAACTATGGCTACACCTTC | CASSLSQVANYGYTF | TRBV28 | - | once | TRBJ1-2
TGTGCCAGCAACAGGGGGAACACCGGGGAGCTGTTTTTT | CASNRGNTGELFF | TRBV2 | TRBD1 | - | TRBJ2-2
TGTGCCAGCGGGCGGGAGGGCTACAATGAGCAGTTCTTC | CASGREGYNEQFF | TRBV2 | TRBD2 | - | TRBJ2-1
TGTGCCAGCAGCCAGAGGGACTTCACCGGGGAGCTGTTTTTT | CASSQRDFTGELFF | TRBV13 | - | - | TRBJ2-2
TGTGCCTCCAGTATAGACAGCAACTACAATGAGCAGTTCTTC | CASSIDSNYNEQFF | TRBV6-5 | - | - | TRBJ2-1
TGTGCCAGCAGCAAACGGAGTCAGCCCCAGCATTTT | CASSKRSQPQHF | TRBV6-5 | - | - | TRBJ1-5
TGTGCCAGCAGTTACAAGTTAAGGGAGGCTGGGTCCGAGCAGTACTTC | CASSYKLREAGSEQYF | TRBV6-2/TRBV6-3 | - | - | TRBJ2-7
TGTGCCAGTAGTGGTCGGACAGGGGGCGAACTGTCGAAGGAGCCCCAGCATTTT | CASSGRTGGELSKEPQHF | TRBV19 | TRBD1 | - | TRBJ1-5
TGTGCCAGCAGCCCAATCATTGGGAACAGTAGGAGGGCTGAGCAGTTCTTC | CASSPIIGNSRRAEQFF | TRBV9 | - | - | TRBJ2-1